This is a list of T cell receptor beta chains from one sample in a study of blood T cell repertoires in COVID-19. Sequenced by immunoSEQ multiplex PCR; TCRdb stores in-frame clones only, minus some. This repertoire shows 200,000 to 250,000 clones, around 82% found once; its top ten account for roughly 7%. Sequenced sample: peripheral blood. The receptors stem from a woman in her 70s with acute or convalescent COVID-19. The CDR3 runs from the conserved cysteine through the conserved F or W.

v_call: TRBV6-2/TRBV6-3
cdr3_aa: CASSYSTQDGGGRNSPLHF

v_call: TRBV4-1
cdr3_aa: CASSQGSGGTNQPQHF

v_call: TRBV11-3
cdr3_aa: CASSFLGANVLAF

v_call: TRBV6-6
cdr3_aa: CATIVRGGSDTEAFF

v_call: TRBV2
cdr3_aa: CASRQSGGRETQYF

v_call: TRBV3-1/TRBV3-2
cdr3_aa: CASSQSPRGSGNTIYF

v_call: TRBV7-2
cdr3_aa: CASSPQPGGNSPLHF

v_call: TRBV5-1
cdr3_aa: CASGRLGSVTDTQYF

v_call: TRBV19
cdr3_aa: CASRNSQDNEQYF

v_call: TRBV4-1
cdr3_aa: CASSQQDTQYF

v_call: TRBV11-3
cdr3_aa: CASSLGRTSGALNIQYF

v_call: TRBV14
cdr3_aa: CASSQTATDTQYF

v_call: TRBV7-8
cdr3_aa: CASSSRGSGNTIYF

v_call: TRBV5-1
cdr3_aa: CASSLSGTGSSYNEQFF

v_call: TRBV3-1/TRBV3-2
cdr3_aa: CASSRRLAGFDTGELFF

v_call: TRBV25-1
cdr3_aa: CASRPDRGQETQYF

v_call: TRBV5-6
cdr3_aa: CASSRPGQVYGYTF

v_call: TRBV3-1/TRBV3-2
cdr3_aa: CASSPGTQQFF

v_call: TRBV19
cdr3_aa: CASRTGTPNTEAFF

v_call: TRBV11-2
cdr3_aa: CASSSLRTGREAFF

v_call: TRBV5-1
cdr3_aa: CASSLVTGHTDTQYF

v_call: TRBV10-3
cdr3_aa: CAITRGREEPQHF

v_call: TRBV24-1
cdr3_aa: CATGQTGTSGAPDTQYF

v_call: TRBV6-6
cdr3_aa: CASNDRGNTEAFF

v_call: TRBV29-1
cdr3_aa: CSAKTGNYGYTF

v_call: TRBV28
cdr3_aa: CASTPGGRSNQPQHF

v_call: TRBV5-5
cdr3_aa: CASSLGTTGGSNQPQHF

v_call: TRBV7-2
cdr3_aa: CASSLELYTGELFF

v_call: TRBV18
cdr3_aa: CASSPLTVNQPQHF

v_call: TRBV5-5
cdr3_aa: CASSSTGDSTEAFF

v_call: TRBV3-1/TRBV3-2
cdr3_aa: CASSPVKPANFF

v_call: TRBV2
cdr3_aa: CASAKRDASLSNQPQHF

v_call: TRBV7-2
cdr3_aa: CASSTARGGVGNTIYF

v_call: TRBV5-1
cdr3_aa: CASRASRDTNLNTGELFF

v_call: TRBV19
cdr3_aa: CASSISGGAYNEQFF

v_call: TRBV4-3
cdr3_aa: CASSQEVGRWETQYF

v_call: TRBV10-2
cdr3_aa: CASSESSGGWGELFF

v_call: TRBV7-2
cdr3_aa: CASSPDYEQYF

v_call: TRBV11-2
cdr3_aa: CASSPVRGPYEQYF

v_call: TRBV11-2
cdr3_aa: CASGKLRAGEETQYF

v_call: TRBV20-1
cdr3_aa: CSASVPGLAVNEQFF

v_call: TRBV5-1
cdr3_aa: CASSEPGGQETQYF

v_call: TRBV29-1
cdr3_aa: CSVDGTEETQYF

v_call: TRBV19
cdr3_aa: CASSPGGGPYEQYF

v_call: TRBV6-1
cdr3_aa: CASSGPGGSLAGELFF

v_call: TRBV6-2/TRBV6-3
cdr3_aa: CASSSGGQAAKETQYF

v_call: TRBV4-3
cdr3_aa: CASSQDPGGWDNEQFF

v_call: TRBV7-6
cdr3_aa: CASSLAEGTYEQYF

v_call: TRBV2
cdr3_aa: CASRKEGAGTDTQYF

v_call: TRBV6-5
cdr3_aa: CASSPPQGVGEKLFF

v_call: TRBV9
cdr3_aa: CASSAPTSSYNEQFF

v_call: TRBV12-5
cdr3_aa: CASGLLTGGTEAFF

v_call: TRBV7-3
cdr3_aa: CASSLTPGSTDTQYF

v_call: TRBV4-3
cdr3_aa: CASSQEHRTDYSTDTQYF

v_call: TRBV2
cdr3_aa: CASNPGQGLYEQYF

v_call: TRBV18
cdr3_aa: CASSPASGTSGELFF

v_call: TRBV7-9
cdr3_aa: CASTGTGSSYEQYF

v_call: TRBV5-6
cdr3_aa: CASRLGPTGPNYGYTF

v_call: TRBV6-5
cdr3_aa: CASSYLTGEAFF

v_call: TRBV5-1
cdr3_aa: CASSLGAAGHEELFF